The TCR beta chain under discussion was sequenced for a study of blood T cells in healthy people across ages (dated by TCRdb to 2015 to 2017). Context from the whole study: In model experiments, template switching captured roughly one uniquely barcoded TCR beta cDNA molecule for every two T cells. Age-related changes in TCR beta repertoire diversity were measured in the study by deep sequencing normalized with unique cDNA molecular identifiers. Donors were grouped into four age groups: young (average 16 years), middle-aged (over 35), aged (roughly 67) and long-lived (approximately 78). Donors of different ages were randomly distributed across sequencing lanes to avoid experimental bias. For two donors (one aged 18 to 29 and one aged 80 or older), the study analyzed two additional independent replicas of 1 million unique cDNA reads from the same blood draw.

Findings and caveats that apply to the study as a whole: Bulk unsorted PBMC profiling prevented conclusive comparison of naive and antigen-experienced compartments. Total diversity estimates from one million sequenced T cells were considered lower bounds and underestimates. Observed TCR beta diversity per million T cells fell roughly linearly with age, and a significant reduction was already apparent by age about 43. The CMV infection status of donors was not known, potentially confounding age-related changes in expanded clonotypes. There was a strong correlation between observed TCR beta diversity and the percentage of naive T cells measured by flow cytometry. Compared with the aged group, more naive CD4+ T cells, fewer expanded clones and increased TCR diversity were shown by the long-lived group, suggesting age selection.

Receptor libraries were prepared by 5' RACE. TCRdb lists the instrument as Illumina HiSeq 2500. A second 7 to 11 cycle PCR used a sample-barcoded 5' primer and a J-beta primer mix. Each TCR beta cDNA molecule received a unique molecular identifier from a template-switch 5' adaptor carrying 12 random nucleotides. Each sample yielded at least 2.5 million CDR3-containing paired-end reads. The Mint cDNA synthesis kit, primed by a TRBC-specific oligonucleotide, was used to synthesize first-strand cDNA from all RNA. All cDNA was treated with uracil-DNA glycosylase and then went through a first 18-cycle PCR with the universal primers M1SS and BC2_uni_R. Regarding the original processing steps: For normalization, 1 million high-quality reads were randomly selected from each sample, with every read carrying a distinct molecular identifier. Reads sharing molecular identifiers were discarded rather than binned into consensus sequences. MiTCR, set to a Q25 quality threshold and the strictest error-elimination algorithm, was used for CDR3 identification, clonotype clustering and error correction. A nonparametric unseen species model with Euler transformation was used to estimate lower-bound total TCR beta diversity. The public reads were run again by TCRdb, first through fastp at Q25 and then through MiXCR, and only productive beta chains were kept. Entries that share a CDR3 protein sequence are merged under the most common genes and DNA. What appears here as the V and J calls and clone size reflects TCRdb's work, not the paper's. For this sample there are hundreds of thousands of distinct CDR3 sequences; 60% to 80% appear just once. Around 30% of the sample goes to the ten largest clones.

Reading from cysteine to phenylalanine, the CDR3 counts 20 amino acids. Only the CDR3 region is kept as DNA, spanning 60 bases read in frame from base 1. The germline V gene supplies CDR1 ENHRY and CDR2 SYGVKD. The trim is 2 bases for V and 6 bases for J, with a gap of 29 bases between the germline ends. The donors were roughly 39 Caucasian individuals from Russia, aged 6 to 90 years, who were systemically healthy. About 9.6 milliliters of peripheral blood were collected from each donor into EDTA-treated Vacutainer tubes. Ficoll-Paque density-gradient centrifugation was used to isolate PBMCs, with at least 6.5 million per sample. Total RNA was extracted from PBMCs with Trizol reagent, with at least 6 micrograms obtained per sample. Naive CD45RAhigh/CD27high T cell percentages were measured by flow cytometry on a PBMC aliquot from every donor. Comment on this clonotype: Its antigen has not been determined. Base qualities are not recorded, but no much larger clone differs from it by a single base.

The chain couples TRBV10-3 to TRBJ2-1; the D gene is perhaps TRBD2, on 7 matching bases. The origin of this receptor is a man aged 30 to 39 in good health. The sample taken for sequencing was blood. In nucleotide form, the sequence is TGTGCCATCAGTGAGCTCTGGTGGGCGGGGGAGGACAAAGGGGGCAATGAGCAGTTCTTC. Its protein reads: CAISELWWAGEDKGGNEQFF.